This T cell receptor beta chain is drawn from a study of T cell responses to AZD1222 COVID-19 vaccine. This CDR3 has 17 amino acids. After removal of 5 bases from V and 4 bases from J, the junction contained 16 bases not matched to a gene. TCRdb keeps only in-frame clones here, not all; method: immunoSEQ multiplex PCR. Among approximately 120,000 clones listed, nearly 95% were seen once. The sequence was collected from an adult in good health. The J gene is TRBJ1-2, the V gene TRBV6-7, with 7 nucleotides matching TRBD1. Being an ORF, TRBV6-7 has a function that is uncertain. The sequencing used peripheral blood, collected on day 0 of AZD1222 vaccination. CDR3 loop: CASSPPDRTQTSYGYTF. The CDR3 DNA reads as TGTGCCAGCAGTCCCCCGGACAGGACACAGACAAGCTATGGCTACACCTTC.